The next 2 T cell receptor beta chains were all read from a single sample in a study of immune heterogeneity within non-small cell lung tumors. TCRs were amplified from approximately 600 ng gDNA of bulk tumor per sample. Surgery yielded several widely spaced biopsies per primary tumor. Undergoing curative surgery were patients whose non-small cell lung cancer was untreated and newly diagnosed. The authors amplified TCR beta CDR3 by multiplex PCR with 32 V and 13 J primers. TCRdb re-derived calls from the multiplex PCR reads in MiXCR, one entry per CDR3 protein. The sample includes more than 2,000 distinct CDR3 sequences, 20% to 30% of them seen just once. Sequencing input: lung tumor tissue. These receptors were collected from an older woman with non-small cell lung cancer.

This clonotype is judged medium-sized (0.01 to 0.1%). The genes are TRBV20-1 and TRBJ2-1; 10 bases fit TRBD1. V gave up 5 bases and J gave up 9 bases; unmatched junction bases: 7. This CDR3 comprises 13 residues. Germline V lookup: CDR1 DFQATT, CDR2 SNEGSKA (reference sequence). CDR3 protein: CSAPGTGASEQFF. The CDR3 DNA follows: TGCAGTGCTCCCGGGACAGGGGCTAGTGAGCAGTTCTTC.

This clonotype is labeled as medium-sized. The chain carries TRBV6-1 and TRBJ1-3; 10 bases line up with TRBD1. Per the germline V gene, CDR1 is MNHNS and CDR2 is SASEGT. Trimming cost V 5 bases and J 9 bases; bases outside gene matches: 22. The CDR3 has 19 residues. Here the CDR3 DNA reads TGTGCCAGCAGTAGACCCATTACTACCCGGGACAGGGGATCTACCACCATATATTTT. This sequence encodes CASSRPITTRDRGSTTIYF.